These T cell receptor beta chains were read from a single sample in a study of STAT3 mutations in large granular lymphocyte leukemia. Sequenced by immunoSEQ multiplex PCR; TCRdb stores in-frame clones only, minus some. Found here are 10,000 or so clones, more than 75% of them singletons; the top ten hold approximately 88%. Specimen: peripheral blood mononuclear cells. The source of these receptors is a man of 80 years or more with T-cell large granular lymphocyte leukemia. Some clones in this sample may be carry-over from other donors' samples. Each CDR3 is given without its conserved first and last residue. Size is omitted from some rows. Given values are once, few, many or a class for expanded clones.

j_call: TRBJ2-6; cdr3_length: 13; v_call: TRBV5-1; clone_size: NA; cdr3_aa: ASSLPLSGANVLT
j_call: TRBJ2-5; cdr3_length: 11; v_call: TRBV19; clone_size: NA; cdr3_aa: ASIGGPQETQY
j_call: TRBJ1-2; cdr3_length: 11; v_call: TRBV7-9; clone_size: NA; cdr3_aa: ASSLEGSNGYT
j_call: TRBJ2-2; cdr3_length: 11; v_call: TRBV29-1; clone_size: NA; cdr3_aa: SVGGQYTGELF
j_call: TRBJ2-6; cdr3_length: 16; v_call: TRBV5-1; clone_size: NA; cdr3_aa: ASSRPGQEKSGANVLT
j_call: TRBJ1-1; cdr3_length: 10; v_call: TRBV30; clone_size: once; cdr3_aa: AWRGGNTEAF
j_call: TRBJ2-7; cdr3_length: 9; v_call: TRBV10-3; clone_size: NA; cdr3_aa: AISDSPNQY
j_call: TRBJ1-2; cdr3_length: 12; v_call: TRBV30; clone_size: NA; cdr3_aa: AWSPPGERYGYT
j_call: TRBJ2-1; cdr3_length: 9; v_call: TRBV13; clone_size: NA; cdr3_aa: ASSFVNEQF
j_call: TRBJ1-4; cdr3_length: 13; v_call: TRBV30; clone_size: NA; cdr3_aa: AWSVRTGFNEKLF
j_call: TRBJ1-1; cdr3_length: 11; v_call: TRBV5-6; clone_size: NA; cdr3_aa: ASSLTGGSEAF
j_call: TRBJ1-1; cdr3_length: 13; v_call: TRBV6-5; clone_size: NA; cdr3_aa: ASSYNRQWNTEAF
j_call: TRBJ2-7; cdr3_length: 15; v_call: TRBV28; clone_size: NA; cdr3_aa: ASSSLAPGVRFHEQY
j_call: TRBJ2-2; cdr3_length: 13; v_call: TRBV4-1; clone_size: NA; cdr3_aa: ASSQTSGAGGELF
j_call: TRBJ2-5; cdr3_length: 14; v_call: TRBV7-9; clone_size: once; cdr3_aa: ASSLGTGAPGETQY
j_call: TRBJ1-1; cdr3_length: 11; v_call: TRBV7-2; clone_size: NA; cdr3_aa: ASSLGQGRMAF
j_call: TRBJ2-7; cdr3_length: 12; v_call: TRBV29-1; clone_size: NA; cdr3_aa: SVGGGRGSYEQY
j_call: TRBJ1-1; cdr3_length: 10; v_call: TRBV30; clone_size: NA; cdr3_aa: ASGRSNTEAF
j_call: TRBJ1-2; cdr3_length: 12; v_call: TRBV7-2; clone_size: NA; cdr3_aa: ASSPTGGLYGYT
j_call: TRBJ2-7; cdr3_length: 13; v_call: TRBV5-1; clone_size: NA; cdr3_aa: ASSLGTGSSYEQY
j_call: TRBJ2-7; cdr3_length: 13; v_call: TRBV5-1; clone_size: few; cdr3_aa: ASSLGGGTSYEQY
j_call: TRBJ2-3; cdr3_length: 13; v_call: TRBV18; clone_size: NA; cdr3_aa: ASSLAGDSTDTQY
j_call: TRBJ2-5; cdr3_length: 14; v_call: TRBV18; clone_size: NA; cdr3_aa: ASSPPLVTIQETQY
j_call: TRBJ1-5; cdr3_length: 13; v_call: TRBV4-1; clone_size: few; cdr3_aa: ASSPNPQGMWPQH
j_call: TRBJ2-5; cdr3_length: 12; v_call: TRBV12-5; clone_size: NA; cdr3_aa: ASGLWTDQETQY